This passage covers 9 T cell receptor beta chains from one sample sequenced in a study of OX40 agonist ivuxolimab in advanced cancers. The data were produced by immunoSEQ multiplex PCR, yet TCRdb's version contains in-frame clones alone and is incomplete. The sample contains some 67,000 clones, approximately 88% of which appear only once. The starting material was CD4+ or CD8+ T cells sorted from blood, obtained in a trial of the OX40 agonist ivuxolimab. The source is an adult with an advanced solid tumor such as melanoma, head and neck, liver or kidney cancer.

The chain's CDR3 is CASAGTGGYGYTF. The CDR3 nucleotides are TGTGCCTCAGCCGGGACAGGGGGATATGGCTACACCTTC. The genes are TRBV30 and TRBJ1-2, with 11 bases matching TRBD1. The CDR3 consists of 13 residues. V was clipped by 7 bases and J by 5 bases; unmatched bases: 6. CDR1 and CDR2 (germline): GTSNPN, SVGIG (reference sequence).

The CDR3 DNA reads TGTGCCACCAGCAGGGGGGGGGACGGTAACTATGGCTACACCTTC. The encoded protein is CATSRGGDGNYGYTF. The chain uses TRBV15 and TRBJ1-2; D may be TRBD1 (5 bases). The germline V gene has CDR1 LNHNV and CDR2 YYDKDF (reference sequence). Trimming removed 3 bases from V and 1 base from J, with 12 bases in between. The CDR3 extends over 15 amino acids.

This chain connects TRBV4-1 to TRBJ2-7, with 11 bases identical to TRBD1. The CDR3 runs to 16 residues. Trimming cost V 2 bases and J 3 bases; bases outside gene matches: 6. CDR1 and CDR2 (germline): MGHRA, YSYEKL. The CDR3 is CASSQSVGTGGYEQYF. The CDR3 bases are TGCGCCAGCAGCCAAAGTGTCGGGACAGGGGGCTACGAGCAGTACTTC.

The genes are TRBV7-2 and TRBJ1-1; a weak D match, TRBD1 (6 bases). V lost 5 bases, J lost 4 bases, and 17 bases lay in between. Germline lookup yields CDR1 SGHTA and CDR2 FQGNSA. The CDR3 runs 15 residues. DNA for the CDR3: TGTGCCAGCAGCCCAGGACAGCCGGGGCGCACTGAAGCTTTCTTT. As protein: CASSPGQPGRTEAFF.

This clone is a singleton in its sample. This chain connects TRBV6-5 to TRBJ1-5; D ambiguous. The CDR3 has 15 amino acids. V was shortened by 2 bases and J by 4 bases, with 12 bases between the two germline ends. Germline CDR1 is MNHEY and CDR2 is SVGAGI. The DNA of the CDR3 is TGTGCCAGCAGTTACCTAGGACGGGATAATCAGCCCCAGCATTTT. Translating gives CASSYLGRDNQPQHF.

To note about this clone: The sample holds other DNA sequences that translate to the same CDR3. V and J are TRBV5-1 and TRBJ1-2; a weak D match, TRBD1 (6 bases). The V gene's germline CDR1 is SGHRS and CDR2 YFSETQ. This CDR3 region has 14 residues. Trimming shortened V by 0 bases and J by 4 bases, and 10 bases separated the two germline ends. CDR3 region: CASSLEGGLYGYTF. The DNA for the CDR3 is TGCGCCAGCAGCTTGGAGGGGGGGCTCTATGGCTACACCTTC.

The chain is built from TRBV5-1 and TRBJ1-5; D is unclear. Trimming removed 2 bases from V and 1 base from J, with 4 bases in between. Germline lookup yields CDR1 SGHRS and CDR2 YFSETQ. The CDR3 is 13 amino acids. The CDR3 here is CASSLWSNQPQHF. The CDR3, as DNA: TGCGCCAGCAGCTTATGGAGCAATCAGCCCCAGCATTTT.

The gene calls are TRBV4-1 and TRBJ1-2, with D possibly TRBD1 on 6 matching bases. CDR1 and CDR2 (germline): MGHRA, YSYEKL. The CDR3 totals 17 residues. Trimming stripped 4 bases from V and 0 bases from J, with 18 bases between. This chain's CDR3 is CASSPGDGGLTNYGYTF. CDR3 nucleotides: TGCGCCAGCAGCCCGGGGGACGGGGGGCTTACTAACTATGGCTACACCTTC.

V is TRBV29-1 and J is TRBJ2-1; weak D call: TRBD2 (7 bases). Germline CDR1 reads SQVTM; CDR2 reads ANQGSEA. The ends were cut back, 6 bases at V and 3 bases at J, with 21 bases in the middle. The CDR3 runs to 16 residues. CDR3 residues: CSVLAWGGGGYNEQFF. The CDR3 region has the DNA TGCAGCGTCCTGGCGTGGGGGGGCGGTGGCTACAATGAGCAGTTCTTC.